A single sample gave rise to the 4 T cell receptor beta chains below, sequenced in a study of vaccination effects on CD4 cells after COVID-19. Sequencing in the ViraFEST assay came after antigen-specific CD4+ T cells had been expanded with viral peptide pools, which were used to stimulate PBMC. Following culture for around 9 days, CD4+ T cells were isolated. It was two doses of either the BNT162b2 or mRNA-1273 vaccine that participants received. The assay was immunoSEQ multiplex PCR, and TCRdb's table has in-frame clones only and misses some. This sample yields roughly 63,000 clones, of which about 78% are seen a single time; 1.5% to 2.5% belongs to the top ten. The antigens these receptors bind are not known. The sequencing here drew on CD4+ T cells from PBMCs cultured with HCoV-OC43 spike peptides, taken after COVID-19 vaccination. Subset in this sample: HCoV-OC43 spike overlapping peptide pool stimulation. These receptors originate from a human donor who received a COVID-19 vaccine.

The V call is TRBV19, the J call TRBJ2-3; 11 bases line up with TRBD2. Germline loops: CDR1 LNHDA, CDR2 SQIVND (reference sequence). The length of the CDR3 is 18 residues. Trimming took 7 bases from V and 2 from J; bases not matched to a gene: 14. This CDR3 reads CASTRNPRLAGFTDTQYF. The CDR3 nucleotides read TGTGCCAGTACCCGCAACCCCCGACTAGCGGGGTTCACAGATACGCAGTATTTT.

In its sample, this clone is medium-sized. The gene calls are TRBV28 and TRBJ2-7; D may be TRBD1 (6 bases). The CDR3 is made up of 15 amino acids. V was cut by 4 bases and J by 5 bases, with 18 bases left in between. Germline lookup yields CDR1 MDHEN and CDR2 SYDVKM. CDR3 residues: CASSSLLGARNEQYV. In nucleotides, the CDR3 is TGTGCCAGCAGTTCCCTACTGGGGGCTCGCAACGAGCAGTACGTC.

The CDR3 DNA is TGCAGTGCTAGTAGCAGGGATCCTCAGCCCCAGCATTTT. As protein: CSASSRDPQPQHF. The chain employs TRBV20-1 and TRBJ1-5, with D maybe TRBD1 (5 bases). CDR1 is DFQATT and CDR2 is SNEGSKA in the germline V gene (reference sequence). The CDR3 is made up of 13 amino acids. The ends were cut back, 3 bases at V and 6 bases at J, with 12 bases in the middle.

The chain joins TRBV5-8 to TRBJ2-1; 8 bases agree with TRBD1. Losses at the gene ends were 4 bases for V and 15 bases for J; bases not matched to a gene: 6. The CDR3 covers 11 residues. Germline V gene data show CDR1 as SGHTS and CDR2 as YDEGEE. DNA of the CDR3: TGTGCCAGCAGCCTTGACAGGGGTCCGTTCTTC. It yields the protein CASSLDRGPFF.